The clone carrying this TCR beta chain came up a few times. Its antigen is currently unknown. A template switching step contributed a universal primer site, while unique molecular identifiers were present in the cDNA. TCRdb redid the calling of the 5' RACE reads with MiXCR, one entry per CDR3 protein. The sample has 500,000 to 650,000 distinct CDR3 sequences, around 22% seen once. This specimen comes from a study of identical twins. J was trimmed by 2 bases and V by 6 bases; bases with no gene match: 8. This CDR3 contains 15 residues. Germline lookup yields CDR1 KGHSH and CDR2 LQKENI. Points from the study as a whole: Among beta out-of-frame sequences, excess sharing between twins appeared weaker.

The sample was also reused in another study, on yellow fever vaccine responses in identical twins.

This sequence originates from a woman between 18 and 30 years old in good health. The genes are TRBV18 and TRBJ2-7; 9 positions agree with TRBD2. Sequenced: CD4+ T cells sorted from blood. The CDR3 loop reads CASSPAGGPPYEQYF. The CDR3 coding sequence is TGTGCCAGCTCCCCAGCGGGGGGCCCGCCCTACGAGCAGTACTTC.